The text below deals with one T cell receptor beta chain. The antigen remains undetermined. The data derive from a study of Ad26.COV2.S vaccination and SARS-CoV-2 variants. Study-level information: Once or twice, 56 days apart, Ad26.COV2.S was delivered intramuscularly. General study findings and limits: A substantial breadth of spike-specific CD8+ and CD4+ T cell responses after vaccination has been reported. Recipients of vaccine and of placebo showed similar breadth of their non-spike TCR repertoires.

The protocol was immunoSEQ multiplex PCR, while the TCRdb copy is restricted to in-frame clones and leaves out a portion. The table has some 480,000 clones, roughly 89% seen once; the top ten hold around 13%. As to treatment: over 15 received Ad26.COV2.S at low or high dose, single or two shots; about five received placebo; per-sample allocation not given. Sampling happened 63 days after the first vaccine or placebo injection. This Boston cohort included adults aged 18-55 years. V was pared by 5 bases and J by 3 bases, with 10 bases between. Germline CDR1 LNHDA, CDR2 SQIVND (reference sequence). CDR3 length: 14 amino acids.

The TCR was taken from a person aged 18-65 years who received the Ad26.COV2.S COVID-19 vaccine or a placebo. The rearrangement uses TRBV19 and TRBJ2-2; D not certain. The material sequenced was peripheral blood, taken in a trial of Ad26.COV2.S vaccine versus placebo. The CDR3 sequence: CASSLLLYTGELFF. CDR3 nucleotides: TGTGCCAGTAGTTTGCTACTCTACACCGGGGAGCTGTTTTTT.